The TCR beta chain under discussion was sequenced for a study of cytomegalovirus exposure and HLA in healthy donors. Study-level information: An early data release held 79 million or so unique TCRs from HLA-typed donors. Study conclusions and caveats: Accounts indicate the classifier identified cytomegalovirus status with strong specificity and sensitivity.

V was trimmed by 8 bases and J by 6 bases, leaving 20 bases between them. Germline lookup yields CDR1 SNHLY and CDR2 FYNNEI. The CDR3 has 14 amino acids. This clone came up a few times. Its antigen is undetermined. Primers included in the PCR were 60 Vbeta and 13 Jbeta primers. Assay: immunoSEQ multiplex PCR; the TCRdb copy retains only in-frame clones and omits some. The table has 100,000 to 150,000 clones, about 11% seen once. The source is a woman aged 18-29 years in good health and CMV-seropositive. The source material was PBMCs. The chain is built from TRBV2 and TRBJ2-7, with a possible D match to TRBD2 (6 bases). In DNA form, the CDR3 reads TGTGCCAGCGGGAGCGCGCCCGCCGGGGGCGAGCAGTACTTC. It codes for CASGSAPAGGEQYF. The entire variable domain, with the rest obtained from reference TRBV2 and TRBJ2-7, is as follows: EPEVTQTPSHQVTQMGQEVILRCVPISNHLYFYWYRQILGQKVEFLVSFYNNEISEKSEIFDDQFSVERPDGSNFTLKIRSTKLEDSAMYFCASGSAPAGGEQYFGPGTRLTVT.